This TCR beta chain emerged from a study of cytomegalovirus exposure and HLA in healthy donors. Findings and caveats of the study: Previously analyzed data showed that most TCR beta V segments were productive at a frequency of about 87% or about 30%. Later analysis reportedly placed an Asian-associated ancestry cluster below the roughly 700-donor mean in N-insertions.

Deletions cut 0 bases from V and 8 bases from J, with 8 bases between. This CDR3 has 13 amino acids. Germline loops: CDR1 SGHRS, CDR2 YFSETQ. The PCR was carried out with 60 Vbeta primers and 13 Jbeta primers. TCRdb keeps only in-frame clones here, not all; method: immunoSEQ multiplex PCR. The sample includes 90,000 to 130,000 clones, 75% to 85% of them seen just once. Regarding this clone: Its antigen is undetermined.

The TCR originated in a woman aged 18 to 35 in good health and CMV-seropositive. The sample comprised PBMCs. V is TRBV5-1 and J is TRBJ2-2; D is uncertain. The CDR3 DNA follows: TGCGCCAGCAGCTTGGCCCAGAGGGGGGAGCTGTTTTTT. It is translated as CASSLAQRGELFF.